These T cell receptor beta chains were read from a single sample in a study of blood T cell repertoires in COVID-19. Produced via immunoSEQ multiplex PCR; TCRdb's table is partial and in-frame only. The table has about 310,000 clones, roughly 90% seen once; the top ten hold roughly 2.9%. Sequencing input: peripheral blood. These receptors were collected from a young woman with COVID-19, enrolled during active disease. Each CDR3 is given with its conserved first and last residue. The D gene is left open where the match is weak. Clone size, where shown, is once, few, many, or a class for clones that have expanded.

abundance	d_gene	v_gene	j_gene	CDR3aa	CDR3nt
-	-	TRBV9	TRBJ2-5	CASSVQGSGETQYF	TGTGCCAGCAGCGTCCAGGGGTCCGGGGAGACCCAGTACTTC
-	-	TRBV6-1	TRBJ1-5	CASSVQGSYSNQPQHF	TGTGCCAGCAGTGTGCAGGGATCCTATAGCAATCAGCCCCAGCATTTT
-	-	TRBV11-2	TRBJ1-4	CASSFQGGSEKLFF	TGTGCCAGCAGCTTCCAGGGAGGGAGTGAAAAACTGTTTTTT
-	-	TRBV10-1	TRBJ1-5	CASGTGSQPQHF	TGCGCCAGCGGAACAGGGTCACAGCCCCAGCATTTT
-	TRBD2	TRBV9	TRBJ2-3	CASSSRRGGNPTDTQYF	TGTGCCAGCAGCTCCCGCCGCGGGGGGAACCCCACAGATACGCAGTATTTT
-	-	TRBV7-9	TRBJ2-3	CASARRSTDTQYF	TGTGCCAGCGCCCGGAGATCCACAGATACGCAGTATTTT
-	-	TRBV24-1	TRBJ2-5	CATSESGVGAGQFYQETQYF	TGTGCCACCAGTGAGTCTGGAGTCGGCGCGGGACAGTTTTACCAAGAGACCCAGTACTTC
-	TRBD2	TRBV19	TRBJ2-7	CASSIAGLAGPMASASEQYF	TGTGCCAGTAGTATAGCGGGGCTAGCGGGGCCTATGGCTTCGGCCTCCGAGCAGTACTTC
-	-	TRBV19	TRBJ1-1	CASRATGNTEAFF	TGTGCCAGTAGAGCCACAGGGAACACTGAAGCTTTCTTT
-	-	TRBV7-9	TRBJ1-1	CASSPRIDTEAFF	TGTGCCAGCAGCCCCCGTATAGACACTGAAGCTTTCTTT
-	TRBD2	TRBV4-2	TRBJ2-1	CASSLAGQGGNEQFF	TGTGCCAGCAGCCTAGCGGGCCAGGGTGGAAATGAGCAGTTCTTC
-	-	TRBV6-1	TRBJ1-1	CASSEYRVGSTEAFF	TGTGCCAGCAGTGAGTACAGGGTGGGTAGTACTGAAGCTTTCTTT
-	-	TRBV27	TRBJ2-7	CASRQFSSSYEQYF	TGTGCCAGCAGGCAGTTCTCTAGCTCCTACGAGCAGTACTTC
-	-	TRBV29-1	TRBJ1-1	CSVLGARNTEAFF	TGCAGCGTTTTGGGGGCGAGAAACACTGAAGCTTTCTTT
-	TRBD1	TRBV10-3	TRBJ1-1	CAISETDRREAFF	TGTGCCATCAGTGAGACGGACAGGCGGGAAGCTTTCTTT
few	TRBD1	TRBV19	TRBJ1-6	CASTTGTANSPLHF	TGTGCCAGTACTACCGGGACAGCTAATTCACCCCTCCACTTT
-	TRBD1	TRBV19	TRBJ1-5	CASSSGQESNQPQHF	TGTGCCAGTAGTTCGGGACAGGAGAGCAATCAGCCCCAGCATTTT
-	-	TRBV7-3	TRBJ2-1	CASSLTTSNNEQFF	TGTGCCAGCAGCTTAACCACTAGCAACAATGAGCAGTTCTTC
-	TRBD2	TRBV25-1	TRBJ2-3	CASTTSAGTDTQYF	TGTGCCAGCACAACTAGCGCGGGCACAGATACGCAGTATTTT
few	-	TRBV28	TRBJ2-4	CASSLTSTKNIQYF	TGTGCCAGCAGTCTCACTAGTACAAAAAACATTCAGTACTTC
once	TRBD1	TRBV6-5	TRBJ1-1	CASSYSLTGINTEAFF	TGTGCCAGCAGTTACTCACTGACAGGGATCAACACTGAAGCTTTCTTT
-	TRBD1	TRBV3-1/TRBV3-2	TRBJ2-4	CASSLTTPQGNIQYF	TGTGCCAGCAGCCTGACGACACCACAGGGGAACATTCAGTACTTC
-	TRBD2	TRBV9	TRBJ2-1	CASSALAGGSYNEQFF	TGTGCCAGCAGCGCCCTAGCGGGGGGCTCCTACAATGAGCAGTTCTTC
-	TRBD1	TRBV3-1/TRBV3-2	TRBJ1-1	CASSERTGKNTEAFF	TGTGCCAGCAGCGAACGGACAGGGAAGAACACTGAAGCTTTCTTT
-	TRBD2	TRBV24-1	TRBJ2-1	CATSDFTSGLEEQFF	TGTGCCACCAGTGATTTCACTAGCGGGTTGGAGGAGCAGTTCTTC
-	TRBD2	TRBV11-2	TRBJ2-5	CASSFWTSGSEAQYF	TGTGCCAGCAGCTTTTGGACTAGCGGGTCCGAGGCCCAGTACTTC
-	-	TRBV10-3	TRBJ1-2	CAIGQGPNYGYTF	TGTGCCATCGGGCAGGGGCCGAACTATGGCTACACCTTC
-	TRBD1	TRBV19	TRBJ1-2	CASSPGTGPFYGYTF	TGTGCCAGTAGTCCCGGGACAGGCCCCTTCTATGGCTACACCTTC
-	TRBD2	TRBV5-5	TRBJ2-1	CASSKLRTSGLGDEQFF	TGTGCCAGCAGCAAACTACGGACTAGCGGGCTGGGGGATGAGCAGTTCTTC
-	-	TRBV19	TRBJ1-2	CASSIEGRVSGYTF	TGTGCCAGTAGTATAGAAGGCAGGGTTTCTGGCTACACCTTC
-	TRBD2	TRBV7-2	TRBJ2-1	CASSLAGSGTREQFF	TGTGCCAGCAGCTTAGCGGGTAGCGGGACGCGGGAGCAGTTCTTC
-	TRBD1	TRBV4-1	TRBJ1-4	CASNRKEGAGEKLFF	TGCGCCAGCAACCGTAAAGAGGGGGCGGGCGAAAAACTGTTTTTT
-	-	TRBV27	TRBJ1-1	CASKEQVLSNTEAFF	TGTGCCAGCAAGGAACAGGTTCTTTCGAACACTGAAGCTTTCTTT
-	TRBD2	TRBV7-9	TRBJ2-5	CASSAGLAGEGETQYF	TGTGCCAGCAGCGCGGGACTAGCGGGAGAAGGAGAGACCCAGTACTTC
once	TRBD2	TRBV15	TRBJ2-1	CATTGGQTDTDEQFF	TGTGCCACTACGGGAGGGCAAACCGACACCGATGAGCAGTTCTTC
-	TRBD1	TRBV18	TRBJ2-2	CASSPSDRVKGGELFF	TGTGCCAGCTCACCCTCGGACAGGGTGAAGGGCGGGGAGCTGTTTTTT